This entry features one T cell receptor (beta chain) sequence. Its antigen is undetermined. TCRdb reprocessed the 5' RACE reads via MiXCR and lists one record per CDR3 protein. The profile covers about 470,000 distinct CDR3 sequences, with roughly 18% appearing a single time and approximately 13% taken by the ten largest. The source of the sample is a study of T-cell memory formation after mild COVID-19. Study-wide results and limits: Among clones contracting day 15 to 85, CD4/CD8 was balanced, whereas later expanders leaned CD4+.

Trimming stripped 3 bases from V and 6 bases from J, with 10 bases between. This CDR3 contains 13 residues. The V and J genes are TRBV12-3 or TRBV12-4 and TRBJ2-3, with D possibly TRBD2 on 5 matching bases. Sequences were obtained from PBMCs or a T cell subset sorted from them (not recorded which). The receptor comes from an adult woman who had mild COVID-19 (a few samples of this study predate the infection). Cell type and time point are not known. This CDR3 is CASSFWPGDTQYF. The DNA for the CDR3 is TGTGCCAGCAGTTTTTGGCCGGGGGATACGCAGTATTTT.